One and the same sample provided the 20 T cell receptor beta chains below, sequenced in a study of high-grade serous ovarian cancer treatment subgroups. Some clones are missing from TCRdb's copy, which holds only in-frame ones; the method was immunoSEQ multiplex PCR. Of around 30,000 clones detected, around 80% appear once; the ten largest clones hold 2% to 2.5%. Tumor samples were obtained before definitive surgery or chemotherapy. Sequenced: tumor tissue. The receptors here all came from a human donor with high-grade serous ovarian cancer.

This chain uses TRBV19 with TRBJ2-1; TRBD1 or TRBD2 may be the D gene (5 bases each). The V and J ends lost 4 bases and 6 bases respectively, with 16 bases between them. Per the germline V gene, CDR1 is LNHDA and CDR2 is SQIVND (reference sequence). There are 15 residues in the CDR3. In DNA form, the CDR3 reads TGTGCCAGTAGTACCCACCGTGGGGGAACCAATGAGCAGTTCTTC. Translating gives CASSTHRGGTNEQFF.

This chain links TRBV6-5 with TRBJ1-2; D gene uncertain. The CDR3 totals 13 residues. CDR1 and CDR2 (germline): MNHEY, SVGAGI. V shed 6 bases and J shed 6 bases, with 14 bases lying between them. CDR3 residues: CASSPSGLHGYTF. The CDR3 DNA follows: TGTGCCAGCAGCCCGTCAGGACTCCATGGCTACACCTTC.

The chain recombines TRBV5-1 with TRBJ1-5, with D uncertain. The CDR3 sequence is 13 residues long. Per the germline V gene, CDR1 is SGHRS and CDR2 is YFSETQ. V lost 6 bases, J lost 2 bases, and 9 bases lay in between. CDR3 loop: CASTGLGNQPQHF. In DNA form, the CDR3 reads TGCGCCAGCACCGGCTTGGGCAATCAGCCCCAGCATTTT.

This clone was seen only a few times. The chain employs TRBV5-4 and TRBJ1-2; D not resolved. The CDR3 totals 15 residues. The ends were cut back, 4 bases at V and 4 bases at J, with 17 bases in the middle. The germline V gene encodes CDR1 SGHNT and CDR2 YYREEE (reference sequence). The CDR3 region has the DNA TGTGCCAGCAGCCCCGGGCCCCTGGACGGCTATGGCTACACCTTC. Translated, it gives CASSPGPLDGYGYTF.

This rearrangement joins TRBV6-1 to TRBJ1-2; D remains ambiguous. This CDR3 is built from 13 residues. Germline loops: CDR1 MNHNS, CDR2 SASEGT. The ends were cut back, 4 bases at V and 8 bases at J, with 14 bases in the middle. CDR3 sequence: CASSATTQSGYTF. CDR3 nucleotides: TGTGCCAGCAGTGCGACGACGCAGTCCGGCTACACCTTC.

The rearrangement joins TRBV18 to TRBJ1-5; D is possibly TRBD1 (5 bases). Trimming stripped 3 bases from V and 0 bases from J, with 9 bases between. This CDR3 spans 15 amino acids. Germline CDR1 reads KGHSH; CDR2 reads LQKENI. CDR3 nucleotide sequence: TGTGCCAGCTCACCTCAGGGATTTAGCAATCAGCCCCAGCATTTT. As protein: CASSPQGFSNQPQHF.

V gene TRBV10-1 combines with J gene TRBJ2-2; D may match TRBD1 or TRBD2 (5 bases each). This CDR3 spans 13 amino acids. V lost 7 bases, J lost 4 bases, and 10 bases lay in between. The germline gives CDR1 WNHNN, CDR2 SYGVQD (reference sequence). This CDR3 reads CASNRGGTGELFF. CDR3 DNA sequence: TGCGCCAGCAATCGGGGCGGCACCGGGGAGCTGTTTTTT.

The rearrangement uses TRBV6-1 and TRBJ1-6; no firm D call. V was trimmed by 7 bases and J by 5 bases, leaving 9 bases between them. CDR1 MNHNS and CDR2 SASEGT come from the germline V gene. CDR3 length equals 13 residues. In DNA, the CDR3 is TGTGCCAGCAAGATTGCTAATAATTCACCCCTCCACTTT. Translated, it gives CASKIANNSPLHF.

This chain joins TRBV18 and TRBJ2-5; the match to TRBD2 covers 13 bases. The CDR3 contains 16 residues. CDR1 and CDR2 (germline): KGHSH, LQKENI. J gave up 7 bases and V 3 bases, and 8 bases lay outside the gene matches. The CDR3 bases are TGTGCCAGCTCACCCACTAGCGGGAGGGCCGAAGGGACCCAGTACTTC. It specifies CASSPTSGRAEGTQYF.

This rearrangement joins TRBV2 to TRBJ1-2; 7 nucleotides line up with TRBD1. V was pared by 6 bases and J by 6 bases, with 7 bases of the junction left unmatched. This CDR3 is 13 amino acids long. Germline CDR1 is SNHLY and CDR2 is FYNNEI. The CDR3 protein is CASSEDRQNGYTF. The CDR3 coding sequence is TGTGCCAGCAGCGAGGACAGGCAGAATGGCTACACCTTC.

The rearrangement uses TRBV2 and TRBJ2-1; TRBD2 agrees at 11 bases. Trimming took 4 bases from V and 0 from J; bases not matched to a gene: 8. The CDR3 covers 18 residues. The germline V gene encodes CDR1 SNHLY and CDR2 FYNNEI. For the CDR3, the DNA is TGTGCCAGCAGTGGGGCTAGCGGGAGGCACAGCTCCTACAATGAGCAGTTCTTC. Translated: CASSGASGRHSSYNEQFF.

This clone was recorded once. The chain is built from TRBV2 and TRBJ1-6; D might be TRBD1 (5 bases). Germline V gene data show CDR1 as SNHLY and CDR2 as FYNNEI. V shed 6 bases and J shed 6 bases, with 12 bases lying between them. The CDR3 runs to 14 residues. CDR3 nucleotide sequence: TGTGCCAGCAGGGCCGGGACCCTTAATTCACCCCTCCACTTT. Its translation is CASRAGTLNSPLHF.

This clone was counted between two and nine times. This chain links TRBV7-9 with TRBJ1-2; the match to TRBD1 covers 11 bases. The length of the CDR3 is 15 residues. With V trimmed by 7 bases and J by 8 bases, 12 bases remained unmatched. The germline V gene has CDR1 SEHNR and CDR2 FQNEAQ (reference sequence). DNA of the CDR3: TGTGCCAGCACGGCCCTCGGACAGGGGGCAAGCGGCTACACCTTC. Protein: CASTALGQGASGYTF.

The chain employs TRBV10-3 and TRBJ2-2; 7 positions agree with TRBD1. Looked up from germline, CDR1 is ENHRY and CDR2 is SYGVKD. The J segment lost 6 bases and the V segment lost 10 bases, leaving 11 bases of the junction unmatched. The CDR3 runs 14 residues. The CDR3 coding sequence is TGTGCCACCCGGGCCCAAGGGACAGCCGGGGAGCTGTTTTTT. It codes for CATRAQGTAGELFF.

The V and J genes are TRBV21-1 and TRBJ2-3; the table names TRBD2, a call not compared with the DNA. TRBV21-1 is assigned pseudogene status. The CDR3 runs to 16 residues. The CDR3 DNA sequence: TGTGCCAGCAGGGGGAAACTAGCGGGAGATACAGATACGCAGTATTTT. Protein product: CASRGKLAGDTDTQYF.

The chain joins TRBV2 to TRBJ2-2; 7 bases fit TRBD1. This CDR3 has 14 residues. The V and J ends lost 7 bases and 7 bases, in that order; junction bases with no gene match: 9. Germline-derived CDR1 and CDR2 are SNHLY and FYNNEI. CDR3 nucleotides: TGTGCCAGCAACCAAGTGGGGGACAGCGGGGAGCTGTTTTTT. Its protein is CASNQVGDSGELFF.

The chain couples TRBV2 to TRBJ2-2; D is perhaps TRBD1 or TRBD2 (6 bases each). Trimming pared 7 bases from V and 2 bases from J, leaving 14 bases between. CDR1 and CDR2 from the germline V gene are SNHLY and FYNNEI. CDR3 length equals 15 residues. The CDR3: CASTLTGANTGELFF. The DNA for the CDR3 is TGTGCCAGCACCCTGACGGGGGCTAACACCGGGGAGCTGTTTTTT.

The V gene is TRBV30, the J gene TRBJ2-1, with 13 bases fitting TRBD2. There are 16 residues in the CDR3. Germline values: CDR1 GTSNPN, CDR2 SVGIG (reference sequence). The ends lost 3 bases at V and 9 bases at J; junction bases unmatched: 11. The CDR3 is CAWSPKPGLAGREQFF. In DNA form, the CDR3 reads TGTGCCTGGAGCCCCAAGCCGGGACTAGCGGGACGTGAGCAGTTCTTC.

CDR3 in amino acids: CASSNPGTGAGELFF. The CDR3 DNA follows: TGCGCCAGCAGTAATCCCGGGACGGGGGCCGGGGAGCTGTTTTTT. The chain has TRBV10-1 and TRBJ2-2, with TRBD2 as a possible D gene (6 bases). Germline V gene lookup returns CDR1 WNHNN and CDR2 SYGVQD (reference sequence). V was cut by 5 bases and J by 6 bases, with 16 bases left in between. The CDR3 has 15 residues.

The gene calls are TRBV27 and TRBJ1-6, with D uncertain. Looked up from germline, CDR1 is MNHEY and CDR2 is SMNVEV (reference sequence). Trimming took off 5 bases at V and 0 bases at J, with 8 bases between the two ends. The CDR3 runs to 15 residues. The CDR3 DNA sequence: TGTGCCAGCAGTCCTAGGAGCTCCTATAATTCACCCCTCCACTTT. This encodes CASSPRSSYNSPLHF.